A single sample gave rise to the 6 T cell receptor beta chains below, sequenced in a study. TCRdb reanalysed the 5' RACE reads using MiXCR and keeps one entry per CDR3 protein. This sample yields tens of thousands of distinct CDR3 sequences, of which about a fifth are seen a single time; around 4.1% belongs to the top ten. The sorted Tregs were CD4+CD25+CD127-/low cells. Sequenced material: Tregs sorted from a lymph node. Receptor source: a female donor with breast cancer.

This clonotype showed up many times. This chain connects TRBV5-1 to TRBJ2-7, with TRBD1 identical over 7 bases. The J segment lost 3 bases and the V segment lost 4 bases, leaving 10 bases of the junction unmatched. The CDR3 is 15 residues long. Per the germline V gene, CDR1 is SGHRS and CDR2 is YFSETQ. The CDR3 DNA sequence: TGCGCCAGCAGCCCGACAGGGCCACCCAACTACGAGCAGTACTTC. It yields the protein CASSPTGPPNYEQYF.

This clonotype turned up a few times. Written as DNA, the CDR3 is TGTGCCAGCAGTTCGGGGGGGCTGGAGACCCAGTACTTC. Protein sequence: CASSSGGLETQYF. The V gene is TRBV12-3 or TRBV12-4, the J gene TRBJ2-5; 8 bases align to TRBD2. The junction had 3 bases not matched to a gene; V was cut back by 4 bases and J by 5 bases. The CDR3 covers 13 residues.

This clonotype was counted at least ten times. The CDR3 here is CASSVAVAGGTYNEQFF. The CDR3 DNA reads TGTGCCAGCAGCGTCGCGGTAGCGGGAGGCACCTACAATGAGCAGTTCTTC. The chain has TRBV9 and TRBJ2-1; 10 bases are shared with TRBD2. CDR1 is SGDLS, CDR2 YYNGEE, per germline. The CDR3 loop spans 17 amino acids. The V gene end was trimmed by 2 bases and the J gene end by 2 bases; junction bases not matched to a gene: 7.

This clonotype was counted once. Given the absence of the conserved phenylalanine or tryptophan at the CDR3 end, a read error is likely. This rearrangement joins TRBV28 to TRBJ2-7; possible D gene TRBD1, 7 bases. CDR3 length equals 19 residues. The ends were cut back, 3 bases at V and 3 bases at J, with 27 bases in the middle. Germline CDR1 and CDR2: MDHEN and SYDVKM. CDR3 nucleotides: TGTGCCAGCAGTTTCAACTGGTGGGCAGGGGGGCGCGGTGACTACGAGCAGTACTTA. This translates into CASSFNWWAGGRGDYEQYL.

This rearrangement joins TRBV3-1 to TRBJ1-2, with 7 nucleotides matching TRBD1. The V segment lost 1 base and the J segment 5 bases; nucleotides outside the gene matches: 10. Germline V gene lookup returns CDR1 LGHDT and CDR2 YNNKEL (reference sequence). The CDR3 spans 16 residues. CDR3 nucleotides: TGTGCCAGCAGCCAAGCCACAAGACAGGGCTTTTATGGCTACACCTTC. Translation gives CASSQATRQGFYGYTF.

At least ten counts were recorded for this clonotype. The CDR3 coding sequence is TGTGCCAGCAGTTACTCGTCAAGCCCATCCTACGAGCAGTACTTC. This gives the protein CASSYSSSPSYEQYF. J is TRBJ2-7 and V is TRBV6-5; D is undetermined. V lost 0 bases to trimming and J lost 1 base, with 10 bases between them. CDR1 is MNHEY and CDR2 is SVGAGI in the germline V gene. This CDR3 region has 15 residues.